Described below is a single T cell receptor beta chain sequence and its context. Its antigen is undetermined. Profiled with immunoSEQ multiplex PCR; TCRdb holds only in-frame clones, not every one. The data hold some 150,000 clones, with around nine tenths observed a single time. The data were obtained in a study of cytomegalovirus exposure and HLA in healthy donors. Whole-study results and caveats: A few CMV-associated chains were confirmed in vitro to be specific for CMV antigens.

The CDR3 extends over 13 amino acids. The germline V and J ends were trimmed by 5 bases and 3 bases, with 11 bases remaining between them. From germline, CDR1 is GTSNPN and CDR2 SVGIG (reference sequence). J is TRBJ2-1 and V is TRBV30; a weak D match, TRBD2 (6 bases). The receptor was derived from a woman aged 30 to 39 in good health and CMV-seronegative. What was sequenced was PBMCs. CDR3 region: CAWDPGDYNEQFF. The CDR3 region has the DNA TGTGCCTGGGACCCGGGGGACTACAATGAGCAGTTCTTC.